One sample yielded the 5 T cell receptor beta chains listed below, sequenced in a study of cytomegalovirus exposure and HLA in healthy donors. The PCR employed 60 Vbeta primers together with 13 Jbeta primers. Clones were sequenced by immunoSEQ multiplex PCR, and TCRdb holds only the in-frame ones, with some missing. This sample's table reports 50,000 to 70,000 clones. The sequencing input was PBMCs. The receptors stem from a woman between 18 and 29 years old in good health and CMV-seronegative.

This rearrangement joins TRBV4-1 to TRBJ1-3; TRBD1 is a possible D gene (6 bases). The germline CDR1 and CDR2 sequences are MGHRA and YSYEKL. Trimming pared 2 bases from V and 0 bases from J, leaving 14 bases between. CDR3 length: 17 residues. CDR3 in DNA: TGCGCCAGCAGCCAAAGGCAGGGGCCTGTCTCTGGAAACACCATATATTTT. Protein product: CASSQRQGPVSGNTIYF.

V gene TRBV30 combines with J gene TRBJ1-4; the D gene is possibly TRBD1 (5 bases). V was clipped by 4 bases and J by 7 bases, with 16 bases between them. CDR3 length: 14 residues. The V gene's germline CDR1 is GTSNPN and CDR2 SVGIG (reference sequence). CDR3 coding DNA: TGTGCCTGGAACGAGTTGGGGCCGGGTGAAAAACTGTTTTTT. Its translation is CAWNELGPGEKLFF. Full variable domain (missing parts from reference TRBV30 and TRBJ1-4): SQTIHQWPATLVQPVGSPLSLECTVEGTSNPNLYWYRQAAGRGLQLLFYSVGIGQISSEVPQNLSASRPQDRQFILSSKKLLLSDSGFYLCAWNELGPGEKLFFGSGTQLSVL.

V usage is TRBV25-1 and J usage is TRBJ2-1; D is unresolved. Per the germline V gene, CDR1 is MGHDK and CDR2 is SYGVNS. The CDR3 spans 12 residues. Trimming pared 5 bases from V and 6 bases from J, leaving 8 bases between. The CDR3 region has the DNA TGTGCCAGCAGTCAGCCGGGCAATGAGCAGTTCTTC. Amino acids: CASSQPGNEQFF.

The rearrangement joins TRBV2 to TRBJ1-2, with TRBD1 matching 7 bases. V was clipped by 9 bases and J by 2 bases; unmatched bases: 3. Germline V CDR1 and CDR2: SNHLY, FYNNEI. This CDR3 has 12 residues. The CDR3 sequence: CARRQGNYGYTF. CDR3 in DNA: TGTGCCAGGAGACAGGGAAACTATGGCTACACCTTC.

The chain links TRBV25-1 to TRBJ2-5; TRBD2 matches at 12 bases. The ends lost 4 bases at V and 2 bases at J; junction bases unmatched: 8. Germline CDR1 and CDR2: MGHDK and SYGVNS. The CDR3 has 17 residues. This CDR3 is CASSGAGLAGKQETQYF. CDR3 sequence (DNA): TGTGCCAGCAGTGGAGCGGGACTAGCGGGCAAACAAGAGACCCAGTACTTC.